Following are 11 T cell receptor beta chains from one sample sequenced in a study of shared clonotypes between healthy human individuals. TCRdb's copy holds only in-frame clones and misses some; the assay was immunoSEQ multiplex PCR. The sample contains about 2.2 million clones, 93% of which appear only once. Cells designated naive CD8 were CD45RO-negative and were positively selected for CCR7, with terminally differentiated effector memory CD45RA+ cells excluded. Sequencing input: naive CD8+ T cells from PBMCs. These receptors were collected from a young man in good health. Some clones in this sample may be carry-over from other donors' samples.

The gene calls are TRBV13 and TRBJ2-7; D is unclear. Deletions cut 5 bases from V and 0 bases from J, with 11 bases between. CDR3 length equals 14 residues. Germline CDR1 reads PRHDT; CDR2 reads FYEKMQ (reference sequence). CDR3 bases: TGTGCCAGCAGCCTCGACTCCCGCTCCTACGAGCAGTACTTC. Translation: CASSLDSRSYEQYF.

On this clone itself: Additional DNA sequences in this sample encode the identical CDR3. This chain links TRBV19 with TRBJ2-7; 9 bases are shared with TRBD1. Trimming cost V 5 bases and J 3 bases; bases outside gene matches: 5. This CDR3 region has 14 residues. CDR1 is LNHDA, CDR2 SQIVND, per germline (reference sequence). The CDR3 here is CASSAGTGYYEQYF. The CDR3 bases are TGTGCCAGTAGTGCCGGGACAGGGTACTACGAGCAGTACTTC.

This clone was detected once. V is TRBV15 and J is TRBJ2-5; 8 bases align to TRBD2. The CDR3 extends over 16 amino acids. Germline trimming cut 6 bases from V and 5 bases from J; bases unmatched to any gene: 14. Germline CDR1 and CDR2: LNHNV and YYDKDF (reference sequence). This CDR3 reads CATRSPGLAWSETQYF. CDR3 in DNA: TGTGCCACCAGGAGCCCCGGACTAGCCTGGTCGGAGACCCAGTACTTC.

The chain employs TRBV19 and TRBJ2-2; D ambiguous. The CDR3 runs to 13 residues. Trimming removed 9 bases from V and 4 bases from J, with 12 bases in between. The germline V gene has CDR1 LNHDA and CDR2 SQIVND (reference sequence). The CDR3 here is CASYTTFTGELFF. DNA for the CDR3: TGTGCCAGCTACACGACTTTCACCGGGGAGCTGTTTTTT.

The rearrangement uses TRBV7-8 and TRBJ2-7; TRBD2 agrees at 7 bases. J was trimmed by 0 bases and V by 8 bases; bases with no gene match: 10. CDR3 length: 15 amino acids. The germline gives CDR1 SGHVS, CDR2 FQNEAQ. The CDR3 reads CASQEGLAVSYEQYF. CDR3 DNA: TGTGCCAGCCAGGAAGGCCTAGCGGTCTCCTACGAGCAGTACTTC.

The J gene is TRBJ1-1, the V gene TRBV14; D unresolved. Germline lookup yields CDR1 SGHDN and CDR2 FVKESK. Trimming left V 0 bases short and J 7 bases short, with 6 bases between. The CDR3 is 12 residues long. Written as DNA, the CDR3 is TGTGCCAGCAGCCAAGAGTTCCGTGAAGCTTTCTTT. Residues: CASSQEFREAFF.

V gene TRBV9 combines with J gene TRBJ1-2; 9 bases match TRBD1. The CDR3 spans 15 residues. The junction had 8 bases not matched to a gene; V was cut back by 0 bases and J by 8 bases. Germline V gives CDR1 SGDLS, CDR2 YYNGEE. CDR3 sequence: CASSVGRTGALGYTF. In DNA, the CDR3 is TGTGCCAGCAGCGTAGGGCGGACAGGGGCCCTCGGCTACACCTTC.

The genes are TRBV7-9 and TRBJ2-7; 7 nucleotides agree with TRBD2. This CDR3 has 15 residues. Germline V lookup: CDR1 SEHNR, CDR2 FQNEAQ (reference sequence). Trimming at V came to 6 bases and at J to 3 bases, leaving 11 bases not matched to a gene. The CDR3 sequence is CASSWGEGEFYEQYF. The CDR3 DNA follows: TGTGCCAGCAGTTGGGGGGAGGGAGAGTTCTACGAGCAGTACTTC.

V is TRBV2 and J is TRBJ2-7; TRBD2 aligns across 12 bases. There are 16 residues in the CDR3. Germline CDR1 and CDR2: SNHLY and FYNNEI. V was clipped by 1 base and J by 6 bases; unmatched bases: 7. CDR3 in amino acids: CASSEGLAGAGAEQYF. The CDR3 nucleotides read TGTGCCAGCAGTGAAGGACTAGCGGGAGCAGGTGCCGAGCAGTACTTC. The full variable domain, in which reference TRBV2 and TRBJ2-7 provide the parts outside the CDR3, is EPEVTQTPSHQVTQMGQEVILRCVPISNHLYFYWYRQILGQKVEFLVSFYNNEISEKSEIFDDQFSVERPDGSNFTLKIRSTKLEDSAMYFCASSEGLAGAGAEQYFGPGTRLTVT.

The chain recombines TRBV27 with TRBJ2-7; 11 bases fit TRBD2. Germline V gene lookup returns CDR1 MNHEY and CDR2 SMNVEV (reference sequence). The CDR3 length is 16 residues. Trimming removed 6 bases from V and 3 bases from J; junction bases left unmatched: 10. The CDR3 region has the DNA TGTGCCAGCAGACAAGCCCCCGGGACTAGCGGCTACGAGCAGTACTTC. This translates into CASRQAPGTSGYEQYF.

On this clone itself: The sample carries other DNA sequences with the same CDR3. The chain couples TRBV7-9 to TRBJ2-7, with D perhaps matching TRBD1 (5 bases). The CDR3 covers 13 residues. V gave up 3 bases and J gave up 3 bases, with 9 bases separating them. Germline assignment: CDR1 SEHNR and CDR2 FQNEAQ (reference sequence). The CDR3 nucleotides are TGTGCCAGCAGCTTGTCAGGGCGCTACGAGCAGTACTTC. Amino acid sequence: CASSLSGRYEQYF.